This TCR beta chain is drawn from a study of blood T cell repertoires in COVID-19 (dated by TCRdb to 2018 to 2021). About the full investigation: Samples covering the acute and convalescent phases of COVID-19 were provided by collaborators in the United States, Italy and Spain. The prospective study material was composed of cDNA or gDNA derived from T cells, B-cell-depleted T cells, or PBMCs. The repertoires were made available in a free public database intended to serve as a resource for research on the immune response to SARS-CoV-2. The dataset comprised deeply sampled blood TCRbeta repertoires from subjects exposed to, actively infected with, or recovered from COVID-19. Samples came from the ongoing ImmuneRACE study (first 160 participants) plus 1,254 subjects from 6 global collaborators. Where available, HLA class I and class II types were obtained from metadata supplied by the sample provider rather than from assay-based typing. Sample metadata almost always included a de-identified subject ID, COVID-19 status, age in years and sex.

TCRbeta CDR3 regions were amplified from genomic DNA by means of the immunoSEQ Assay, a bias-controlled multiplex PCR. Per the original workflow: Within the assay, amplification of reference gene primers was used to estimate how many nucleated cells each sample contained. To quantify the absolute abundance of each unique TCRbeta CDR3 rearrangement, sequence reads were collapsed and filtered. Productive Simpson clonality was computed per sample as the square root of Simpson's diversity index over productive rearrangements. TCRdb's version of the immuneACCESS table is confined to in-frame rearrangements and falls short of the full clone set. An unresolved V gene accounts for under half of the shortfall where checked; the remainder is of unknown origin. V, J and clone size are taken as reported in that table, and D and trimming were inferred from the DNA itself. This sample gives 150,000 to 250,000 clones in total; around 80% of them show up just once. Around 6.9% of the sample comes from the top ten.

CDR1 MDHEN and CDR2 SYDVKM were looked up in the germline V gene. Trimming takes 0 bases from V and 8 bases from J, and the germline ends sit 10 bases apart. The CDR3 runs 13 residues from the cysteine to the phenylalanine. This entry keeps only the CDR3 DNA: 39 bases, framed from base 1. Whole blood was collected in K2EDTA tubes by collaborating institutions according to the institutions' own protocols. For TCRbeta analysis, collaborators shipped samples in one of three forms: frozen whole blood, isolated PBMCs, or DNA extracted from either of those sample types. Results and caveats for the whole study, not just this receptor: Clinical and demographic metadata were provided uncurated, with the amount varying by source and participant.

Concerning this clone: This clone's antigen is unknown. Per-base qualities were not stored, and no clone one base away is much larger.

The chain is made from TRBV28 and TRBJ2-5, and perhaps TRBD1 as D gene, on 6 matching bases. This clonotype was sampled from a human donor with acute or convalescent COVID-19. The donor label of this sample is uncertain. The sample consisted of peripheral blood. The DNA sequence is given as TGTGCCAGCAGTTTATGGATTGGGGGCACCCAGTACTTC. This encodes CASSLWIGGTQYF.